The 26 T cell receptor beta chains reported below all come from one sample, sequenced in a study of blood T cell repertoires in COVID-19. The protocol was immunoSEQ multiplex PCR, while the TCRdb copy is restricted to in-frame clones and leaves out a portion. The data contain 150,000 to 200,000 clones, approximately 78% of them singletons. The source material was peripheral blood. The receptors here all came from a woman aged 80 or older with active or convalescent COVID-19.

In its sample, this clone was seen once. The gene calls are TRBV2 and TRBJ1-6, with D possibly matching TRBD1 (6 bases). CDR1 and CDR2 (germline): SNHLY, FYNNEI. Trimming left V 2 bases short and J 6 bases short, with 14 bases between. This CDR3 spans 16 amino acids. CDR3 in amino acids: CASSEPQGRGNSPLHF. The CDR3 nucleotides are TGTGCCAGCAGTGAACCACAGGGAAGGGGTAATTCACCCCTCCACTTT.

The chain links TRBV5-1 to TRBJ1-5, with a possible D match to TRBD1 (6 bases). The germline CDR1 and CDR2 sequences are SGHRS and YFSETQ. With 0 bases removed from V and 0 bases from J, the gap between germline ends came to 13 bases. The CDR3 consists of 17 residues. CDR3 in DNA: TGCGCCAGCAGCTTGGGGCCGGGGGGGCGTAGCAATCAGCCCCAGCATTTT. It encodes CASSLGPGGRSNQPQHF.

In this sample, this clone turned up once. The gene calls are TRBV9 and TRBJ2-1; 11 bases are a match to TRBD2. V dropped 3 bases and J dropped 7; count of bases not matched to a gene: 9. CDR3 length: 16 residues. CDR1 and CDR2 (germline): SGDLS, YYNGEE. CDR3 nucleotide sequence: TGTGCCAGCAGCGCAATAGCTAGCGGGGGGAGAAATGAGCAGTTCTTC. Its protein is CASSAIASGGRNEQFF.

The rearrangement joins TRBV5-1 to TRBJ1-2, with TRBD1 identical over 8 bases. Germline V gene sequence: CDR1 SGHRS, CDR2 YFSETQ. The CDR3 has 17 amino acids. Losses at the gene ends were 4 bases for V and 0 bases for J; bases not matched to a gene: 11. In DNA, the CDR3 is TGCGCCAGCAGCGGACGACAGGGGAGGTGGCCTAACTATGGCTACACCTTC. This codes for CASSGRQGRWPNYGYTF.

This clone was seen a handful of times. This chain uses TRBV28 with TRBJ2-2; 9 positions match TRBD1. The V and J ends lost 9 bases and 3 bases, in that order; junction bases with no gene match: 2. This CDR3 comprises 13 residues. From germline, CDR1 is MDHEN and CDR2 SYDVKM. The CDR3 region is CASGTGYTGELFF. CDR3 DNA sequence: TGTGCCAGTGGGACAGGGTACACCGGGGAGCTGTTTTTT.

There are a few counts of this clone. This chain links TRBV5-8 with TRBJ1-6; D gene uncertain. The CDR3 extends over 14 amino acids. The V end lost 0 bases, the J end lost 6 bases, and 7 bases lay between the germline ends. CDR1 and CDR2 from the germline V gene are SGHTS and YDEGEE. The CDR3 coding sequence is TGTGCCAGCAGCTTGGTCTCGGTTAATTCACCCCTCCACTTT. Translated, it gives CASSLVSVNSPLHF.

This chain connects TRBV10-1 to TRBJ2-2, with a tentative D call TRBD1 (6 bases). V dropped 2 bases and J dropped 7 bases, with 20 bases sitting between them. This CDR3 contains 17 residues. Germline-derived CDR1 and CDR2 are WNHNN and SYGVQD (reference sequence). For the CDR3, the DNA is TGCGCCAGCAGTGAGGTCTATGGTACAGGGATCGGCGGGGAGCTGTTTTTT. This sequence encodes CASSEVYGTGIGGELFF.

The chain couples TRBV18 to TRBJ2-3; 11 positions match TRBD2. The junction had 5 bases not matched to a gene; V was cut back by 0 bases and J by 3 bases. The CDR3 consists of 17 residues. In germline, CDR1 is KGHSH, CDR2 LQKENI. The CDR3 reads CASSPPRSGGATDTQYF. In DNA form, the CDR3 reads TGTGCCAGCTCACCACCACGTAGCGGGGGGGCGACAGATACGCAGTATTTT.

Only one count was recorded for this clone. The chain carries TRBV3-1 (or the pseudogene TRBV3-2) and TRBJ1-2; TRBD1 agrees at 8 bases. CDR1 LGHDT and CDR2 YNNKEL come from the germline V gene (reference sequence). The CDR3 length is 13 residues. J was trimmed by 8 bases and V by 5 bases; bases with no gene match: 7. CDR3 loop: CASSLGQGEGYTF. Here the CDR3 DNA reads TGTGCCAGCAGCTTAGGACAGGGCGAAGGCTACACCTTC.

The rearrangement uses TRBV6-5 and TRBJ1-6, with D perhaps TRBD1 (6 bases). Looked up from germline, CDR1 is MNHEY and CDR2 is SVGAGI. V was trimmed by 8 bases and J by 9 bases, leaving 14 bases between them. The CDR3 contains 13 residues. The CDR3 region is CASRAGAGSPLHF. Here the CDR3 DNA reads TGTGCCAGCCGGGCAGGGGCGGGTTCACCCCTCCACTTT.

The V gene is TRBV7-9, the J gene TRBJ1-1, with D tentatively TRBD1 (5 bases). The germline CDR1 and CDR2 sequences are SEHNR and FQNEAQ (reference sequence). CDR3 length equals 12 residues. Trimming removed 4 bases at V and 6 bases at J, with 9 bases between. The CDR3 sequence: CASSSRGSEAFF. CDR3 bases: TGTGCCAGCAGCTCCCGGGGGTCTGAAGCTTTCTTT.

The CDR3 is CASSYSGRGSTDTQYF. The CDR3 nucleotides read TGTGCCAGCAGTTACTCTGGCAGGGGAAGCACAGATACGCAGTATTTT. J is TRBJ2-3 and V is TRBV6-5; D possibly corresponds to TRBD1 (6 bases). CDR1 and CDR2 (germline): MNHEY, SVGAGI. The V gene lost 0 bases and the J gene lost 0 bases, with 10 bases spanning the gap. CDR3 length: 16 amino acids.

This clone was recorded only once. The chain has TRBV7-7 and TRBJ2-2, with no clear D. V dropped 1 base and J dropped 1 base, with 7 bases sitting between them. Germline V CDR1 and CDR2: SSHAT, FNYEAQ (reference sequence). The CDR3 loop spans 15 amino acids. CDR3 in amino acids: CASSLGAVNTGELFF. CDR3 bases: TGTGCCAGCAGCTTAGGAGCTGTGAACACCGGGGAGCTGTTTTTT.

The chain carries TRBV3-1 (or the pseudogene TRBV3-2) and TRBJ2-2; 8 positions match TRBD1. CDR1 is LGHDT and CDR2 is YNNKEL in the germline V gene (reference sequence). The V gene end was trimmed by 4 bases and the J gene end by 1 base; junction bases not matched to a gene: 2. The CDR3 has 15 amino acids. CDR3 in amino acids: CASSPTGENTGELFF. Written as DNA, the CDR3 is TGTGCCAGCAGCCCGACAGGGGAGAACACCGGGGAGCTGTTTTTT.

The chain is built from TRBV7-9 and TRBJ1-1, with 10 positions matching TRBD1. With V trimmed by 3 bases and J by 2 bases, 9 bases remained unmatched. Looked up from germline, CDR1 is SEHNR and CDR2 is FQNEAQ (reference sequence). CDR3 length: 17 amino acids. CDR3 sequence: CASSFLGQGTLNTEAFF. Here the CDR3 DNA reads TGTGCCAGCAGCTTTTTGGGACAGGGGACTCTTAACACTGAAGCTTTCTTT.

The rearrangement joins TRBV5-1 to TRBJ2-7; 10 positions match TRBD1. The CDR3 sequence is 17 residues long. After removal of 3 bases from V and 0 bases from J, the junction contained 9 bases not matched to a gene. Germline V gene lookup returns CDR1 SGHRS and CDR2 YFSETQ. This CDR3 is CASSSGTGEPSSYEQYF. The CDR3, as DNA: TGCGCCAGCAGCTCCGGGACAGGGGAGCCGAGCTCCTACGAGCAGTACTTC.

The chain recombines TRBV20-1 with TRBJ1-5; D is unclear. CDR1 and CDR2 from the germline V gene are DFQATT and SNEGSKA (reference sequence). The V end lost 3 bases, the J end lost 4 bases, and 13 bases lay between the germline ends. The CDR3 consists of 14 residues. The CDR3 protein is CSASSDATNQPQHF. For the CDR3, the DNA is TGCAGTGCTAGTAGCGATGCAACTAATCAGCCCCAGCATTTT.

CDR3 DNA sequence: TGTGCCAGCAGTTTTCGGTCATGGCGGGGGAGCTCCTACGAGCAGTACTTC. It encodes CASSFRSWRGSSYEQYF. This chain uses TRBV28 with TRBJ2-7; 7 nucleotides align to TRBD2. This CDR3 region has 17 residues. Looked up from germline, CDR1 is MDHEN and CDR2 is SYDVKM. After removal of 3 bases from V and 0 bases from J, the junction contained 11 bases not matched to a gene.

This clone has more than one count but fewer than ten. This chain links TRBV5-8 with TRBJ1-1, with 10 bases that match TRBD1. V shed 5 bases and J 0 bases; nucleotides not matched to a gene: 10. CDR3 length: 17 residues. In germline, CDR1 is SGHTS, CDR2 YDEGEE. The CDR3 loop is CASSKGQGWTMNTEAFF. CDR3 coding DNA: TGTGCCAGCAGTAAGGGACAGGGGTGGACTATGAACACTGAAGCTTTCTTT.

This chain uses TRBV7-2 with TRBJ2-4; 9 bases are shared with TRBD1. The CDR3 consists of 14 residues. Germline loops: CDR1 SGHTA, CDR2 FQGNSA. V trimming: 3 bases; J trimming: 6 bases; junction bases outside the gene matches: 3. The CDR3 sequence is CASSFRDRVNIQYF. The DNA for the CDR3 is TGTGCCAGCAGCTTCCGGGACAGGGTAAACATTCAGTACTTC.

The V gene is TRBV21-1, the J gene TRBJ2-3; the table's TRBD2 call for D was not verified on the DNA. TRBV21-1 counts as a pseudogene. The CDR3 contains 13 residues. For the CDR3, the DNA is TGTGCCAGCAGCAAAGCCGGGGAGGGTACGCAGTATTTT. Translated, it gives CASSKAGEGTQYF.

In this sample, this clone turned up once. The genes are TRBV5-1 and TRBJ1-5; 12 bases fit TRBD1. Germline-derived CDR1 and CDR2 are SGHRS and YFSETQ. The CDR3 spans 17 residues. After removal of 4 bases from V and 2 bases from J, the junction contained 7 bases not matched to a gene. The CDR3 DNA reads TGCGCCAGCAGCCCGGGACAGGGGGCGGGCGGCAATCAGCCCCAGCATTTT. Protein product: CASSPGQGAGGNQPQHF.

The CDR3 sequence is CASDQGQPQHF. DNA for the CDR3: TGTGCTAGTGACCAGGGGCAGCCCCAGCATTTT. V gene TRBV12-5 combines with J gene TRBJ1-5, with D maybe TRBD1 (6 bases). CDR1 LGHNT and CDR2 FRNRAP come from the germline V gene. The CDR3 has 11 residues. Trimming took off 7 bases at V and 7 bases at J, with 8 bases between the two ends.

This clone was seen more than once but under ten times. V usage is TRBV5-1 and J usage is TRBJ2-5, with 8 bases aligning to TRBD2. J gave up 7 bases and V 5 bases, and 13 bases lay outside the gene matches. Germline assignment: CDR1 SGHRS and CDR2 YFSETQ. The CDR3 loop spans 15 amino acids. The CDR3 nucleotides are TGCGCCAGCAGTTTTGGCGGGGGGAAGGAGGGGACCCAGTACTTC. Encoded protein: CASSFGGGKEGTQYF.

The DNA of the CDR3 is TGTGCCAGCAGTTTATCCTCAGGGGGTAACACTGAAGCTTTCTTT. Its translation: CASSLSSGGNTEAFF. The chain uses TRBV27 and TRBJ1-1, with 7 bases that match TRBD1. Per germline, CDR1 MNHEY and CDR2 SMNVEV (reference sequence). The CDR3 loop spans 15 amino acids. V was pared by 0 bases and J by 2 bases, with 3 bases of the junction left unmatched.

The chain couples TRBV4-1 to TRBJ2-1; 8 bases match TRBD2. Unmatched junction bases numbered 6, after V lost 4 bases and J lost 4 bases. This CDR3 spans 15 amino acids. In germline, CDR1 is MGHRA, CDR2 YSYEKL. The CDR3 here is CASSPSGGDYNEQFF. In nucleotides, the CDR3 is TGCGCCAGCAGCCCATCCGGGGGGGATTACAATGAGCAGTTCTTC.